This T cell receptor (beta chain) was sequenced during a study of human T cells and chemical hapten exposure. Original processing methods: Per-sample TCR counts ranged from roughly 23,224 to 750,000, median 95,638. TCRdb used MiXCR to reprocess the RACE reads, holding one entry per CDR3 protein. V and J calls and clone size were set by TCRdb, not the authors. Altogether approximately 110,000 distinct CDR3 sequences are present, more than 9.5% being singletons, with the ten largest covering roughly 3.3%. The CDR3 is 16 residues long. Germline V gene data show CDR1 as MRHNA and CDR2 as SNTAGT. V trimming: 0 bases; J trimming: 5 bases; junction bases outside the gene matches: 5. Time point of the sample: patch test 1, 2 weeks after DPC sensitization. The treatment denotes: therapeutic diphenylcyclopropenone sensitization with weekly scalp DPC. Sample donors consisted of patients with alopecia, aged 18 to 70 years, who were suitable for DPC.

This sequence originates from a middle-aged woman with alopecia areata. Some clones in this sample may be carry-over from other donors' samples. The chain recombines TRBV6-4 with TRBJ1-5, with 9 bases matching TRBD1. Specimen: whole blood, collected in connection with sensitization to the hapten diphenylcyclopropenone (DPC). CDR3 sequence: CASSDSGTGSDQPQHF. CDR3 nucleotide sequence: TGTGCCAGCAGTGACTCTGGGACAGGGTCCGATCAGCCCCAGCATTTT.